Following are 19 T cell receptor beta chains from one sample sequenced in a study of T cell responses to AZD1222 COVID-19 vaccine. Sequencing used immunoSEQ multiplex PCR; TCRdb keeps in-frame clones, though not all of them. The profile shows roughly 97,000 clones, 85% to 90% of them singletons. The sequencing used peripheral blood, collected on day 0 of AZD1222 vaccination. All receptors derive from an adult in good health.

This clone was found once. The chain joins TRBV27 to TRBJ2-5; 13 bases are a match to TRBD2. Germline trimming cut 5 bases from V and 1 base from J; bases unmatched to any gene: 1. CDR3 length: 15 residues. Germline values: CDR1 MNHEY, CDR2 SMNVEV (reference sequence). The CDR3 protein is CASSGTSGAQETQYF. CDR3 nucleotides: TGTGCCAGCAGTGGGACTAGCGGGGCCCAAGAGACCCAGTACTTC.

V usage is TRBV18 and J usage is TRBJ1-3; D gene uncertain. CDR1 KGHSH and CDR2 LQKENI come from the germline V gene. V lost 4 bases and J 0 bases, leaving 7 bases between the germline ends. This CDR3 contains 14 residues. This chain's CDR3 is CASSQVISGNTIYF. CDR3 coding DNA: TGTGCCAGCTCACAGGTTATCTCTGGAAACACCATATATTTT.

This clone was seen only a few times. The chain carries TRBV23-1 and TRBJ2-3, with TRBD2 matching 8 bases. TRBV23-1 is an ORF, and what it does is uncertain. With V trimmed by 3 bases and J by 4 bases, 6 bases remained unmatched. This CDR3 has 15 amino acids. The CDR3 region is CASSHGTSVADTQYF. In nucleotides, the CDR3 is TGCGCCAGCAGTCATGGGACTAGTGTTGCAGATACGCAGTATTTT.

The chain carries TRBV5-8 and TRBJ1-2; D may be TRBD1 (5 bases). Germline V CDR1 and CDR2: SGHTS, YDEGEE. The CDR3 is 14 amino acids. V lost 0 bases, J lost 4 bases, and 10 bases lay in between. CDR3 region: CASSLAGGVYGYTF. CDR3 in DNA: TGTGCCAGCAGCTTGGCCGGGGGGGTCTATGGCTACACCTTC.

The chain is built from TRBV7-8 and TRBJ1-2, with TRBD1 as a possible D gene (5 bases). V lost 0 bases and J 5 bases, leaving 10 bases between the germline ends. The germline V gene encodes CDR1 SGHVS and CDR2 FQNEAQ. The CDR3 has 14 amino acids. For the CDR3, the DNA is TGTGCCAGCAGCTTAGCGGAGGGGCCGTATGGCTACACCTTC. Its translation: CASSLAEGPYGYTF.

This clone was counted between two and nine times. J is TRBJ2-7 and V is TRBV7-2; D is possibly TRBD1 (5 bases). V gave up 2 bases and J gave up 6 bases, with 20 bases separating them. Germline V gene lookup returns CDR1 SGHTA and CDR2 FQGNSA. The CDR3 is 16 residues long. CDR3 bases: TGTGCCAGCAGCTTAAGGGGCTCCCCGCCTCTCTCCGAGCAGTACTTC. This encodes CASSLRGSPPLSEQYF.

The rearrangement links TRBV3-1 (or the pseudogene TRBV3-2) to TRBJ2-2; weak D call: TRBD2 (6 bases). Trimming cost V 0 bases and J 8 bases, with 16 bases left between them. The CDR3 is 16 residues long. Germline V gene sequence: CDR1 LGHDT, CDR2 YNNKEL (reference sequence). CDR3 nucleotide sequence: TGTGCCAGCAGCCAAGATCACGGAGGGGCGGCGGGGGAGCTGTTTTTT. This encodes CASSQDHGGAAGELFF.

The CDR3 coding sequence is TGCGCCAGCAGCTTGGAACAGGTCCAAAATTCACCCCTCCACTTT. It yields the protein CASSLEQVQNSPLHF. V and J are TRBV5-1 and TRBJ1-6; weak D call: TRBD1 (5 bases). This CDR3 is built from 15 residues. Germline loops: CDR1 SGHRS, CDR2 YFSETQ. The germline V and J ends were trimmed by 0 bases and 7 bases, with 11 bases remaining between them.

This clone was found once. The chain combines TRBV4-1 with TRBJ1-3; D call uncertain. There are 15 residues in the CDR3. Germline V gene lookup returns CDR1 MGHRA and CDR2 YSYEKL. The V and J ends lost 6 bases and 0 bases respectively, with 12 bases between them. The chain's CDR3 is CASSPVGSSGNTIYF. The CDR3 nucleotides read TGCGCCAGCAGTCCCGTTGGTAGCTCTGGAAACACCATATATTTT.

This CDR3 reads CASSEYFNRAEAFF. CDR3 nucleotides: TGTGCCAGCAGTGAATACTTTAATCGGGCTGAAGCTTTCTTT. The genes are TRBV25-1 and TRBJ1-1; D not resolved. The CDR3 consists of 14 residues. Trimming stripped 0 bases from V and 6 bases from J, with 11 bases between. Per germline, CDR1 MGHDK and CDR2 SYGVNS.

The CDR3, as DNA: TGTGCCAGCAGCCTCAGGGAAACTGGAAACACCATATATTTT. This translates into CASSLRETGNTIYF. The chain recombines TRBV28 with TRBJ1-3, with a tentative D call TRBD1 (5 bases). The CDR3 totals 14 residues. V gave up 6 bases and J gave up 2 bases, with 11 bases separating them. Germline CDR1 is MDHEN and CDR2 is SYDVKM.

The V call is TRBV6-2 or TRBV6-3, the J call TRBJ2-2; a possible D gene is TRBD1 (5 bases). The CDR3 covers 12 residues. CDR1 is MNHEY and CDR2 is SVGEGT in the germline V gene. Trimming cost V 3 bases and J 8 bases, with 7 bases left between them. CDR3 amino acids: CASSYGAGELFF. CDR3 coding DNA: TGTGCCAGCAGTTATGGGGCGGGGGAGCTGTTTTTT.

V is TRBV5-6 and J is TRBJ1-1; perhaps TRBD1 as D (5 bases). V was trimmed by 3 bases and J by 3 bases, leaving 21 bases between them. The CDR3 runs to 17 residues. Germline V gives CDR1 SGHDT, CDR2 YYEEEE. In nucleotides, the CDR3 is TGTGCCAGCAGCTCGCTCCGGGCAGGGAAGGGGTACACTGAAGCTTTCTTT. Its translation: CASSSLRAGKGYTEAFF.

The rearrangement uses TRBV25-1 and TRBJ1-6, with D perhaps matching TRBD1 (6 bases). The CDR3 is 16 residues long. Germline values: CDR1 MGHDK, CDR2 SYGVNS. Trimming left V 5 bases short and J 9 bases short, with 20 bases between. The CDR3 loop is CASSSTGFGGFSPLHF. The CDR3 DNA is TGTGCCAGCAGTTCAACAGGGTTCGGGGGGTTTTCACCCCTCCACTTT.

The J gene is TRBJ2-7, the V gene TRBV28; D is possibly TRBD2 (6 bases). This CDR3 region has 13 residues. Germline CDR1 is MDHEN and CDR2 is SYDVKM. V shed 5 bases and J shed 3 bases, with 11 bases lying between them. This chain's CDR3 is CASSGGLGYEQYF. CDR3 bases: TGTGCCAGCAGTGGGGGACTGGGCTACGAGCAGTACTTC.

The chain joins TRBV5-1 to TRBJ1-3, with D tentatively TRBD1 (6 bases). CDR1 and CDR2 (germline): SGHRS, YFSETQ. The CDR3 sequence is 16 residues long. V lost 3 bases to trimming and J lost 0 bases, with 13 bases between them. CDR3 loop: CASSSGTFYSGNTIYF. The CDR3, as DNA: TGCGCCAGCAGCTCCGGGACATTCTACTCTGGAAACACCATATATTTT.

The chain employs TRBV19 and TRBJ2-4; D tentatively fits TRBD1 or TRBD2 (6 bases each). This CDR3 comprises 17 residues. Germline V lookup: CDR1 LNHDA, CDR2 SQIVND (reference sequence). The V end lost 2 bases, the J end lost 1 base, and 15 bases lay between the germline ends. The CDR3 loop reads CASSIRGALGAKNIQYF. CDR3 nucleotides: TGTGCCAGTAGTATAAGGGGGGCCTTGGGGGCCAAAAACATTCAGTACTTC.

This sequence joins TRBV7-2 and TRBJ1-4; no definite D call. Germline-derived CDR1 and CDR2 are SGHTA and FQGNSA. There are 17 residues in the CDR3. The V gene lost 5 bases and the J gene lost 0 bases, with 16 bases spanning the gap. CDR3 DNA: TGTGCCAGCAGCCCAACCCACAGAGGACCAACTAATGAAAAACTGTTTTTT. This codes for CASSPTHRGPTNEKLFF.

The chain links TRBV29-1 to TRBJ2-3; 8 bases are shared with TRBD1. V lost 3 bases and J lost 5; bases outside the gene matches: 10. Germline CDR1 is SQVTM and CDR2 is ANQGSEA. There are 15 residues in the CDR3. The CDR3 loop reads CSVDYGQGWGDTQYF. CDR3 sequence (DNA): TGCAGCGTTGATTATGGACAGGGTTGGGGAGATACGCAGTATTTT.